A single TCR beta chain is shown here with its context. Its cognate antigen is unknown. This sample was taken from a study of CD8+CD57+ T cells in acquired aplastic anemia. Study at large: An average of 3.2 ug of DNA was obtained from sorted CD4+ and CD8+ cells. CD4+ cells from healthy donors averaged about 10 million reads. Findings of the study overall: No significant difference in CD8+ Simpson's diversity was found between patients and controls.

Genomic DNA provided the template from which TCR beta VDJ and CDR3 profiles were obtained. A single record per CDR3 protein comes from TCRdb applying MiXCR to the reads. The top ten hold 2% to 2.5% of the sample, which has 60,000 or so distinct CDR3 sequences, around 50% seen once. V lost 1 base, J lost 4 bases, and 16 bases lay in between. The germline V gene encodes CDR1 DFQATT and CDR2 SNEGSKA (reference sequence). The CDR3 contains 15 residues. This receptor was identified in a human donor in good health, serving as a control. Sequencing input: sorted CD4+, CD8+, or CD8+CD57+ T cells (not recorded which) from PBMCs. V usage is TRBV20-1 and J usage is TRBJ1-2, with D perhaps matching TRBD1 (5 bases). In nucleotides, the CDR3 is TGCAGTGCTAGAGTTATGGGGCAGCGAGTCTATGGCTACACCTTC. It specifies CSARVMGQRVYGYTF.